These 27 T cell receptor beta chains share one sample of origin, sequenced in a study of blood T cell repertoires in COVID-19. Sequenced by immunoSEQ multiplex PCR; TCRdb stores in-frame clones only, minus some. The repertoire includes around 280,000 clones, around nine tenths of them detected once, and roughly 6.3% sits in the top ten. Sequencing was performed on PBMCs or T cells enriched from blood (not recorded which). These receptors came from a woman between 35 and 50 years old who had recovered from COVID-19.

This chain uses TRBV5-4 with TRBJ2-1; 7 bases are a match to TRBD2. This CDR3 comprises 14 residues. The ends lost 1 base at V and 7 bases at J; junction bases unmatched: 5. The germline gives CDR1 SGHNT, CDR2 YYREEE (reference sequence). In DNA, the CDR3 is TGTGCCAGCAGCTTGAGGGAGCGGGGTAATGAGCAGTTCTTC. This translates into CASSLRERGNEQFF.

The genes are TRBV7-2 and TRBJ1-5; tentative D call: TRBD1 (6 bases). CDR3 length: 15 residues. With 4 bases removed from V and 9 bases from J, the gap between germline ends came to 19 bases. CDR1 and CDR2 from the germline V gene are SGHTA and FQGNSA. This CDR3 is CASSSVPGAWGPQHF. CDR3 bases: TGTGCCAGCAGCTCAGTCCCAGGGGCTTGGGGGCCCCAGCATTTT.

The V and J genes are TRBV15 and TRBJ1-1, with a possible D match to TRBD1 (6 bases). The CDR3 extends over 15 amino acids. Germline V gene sequence: CDR1 LNHNV, CDR2 YYDKDF (reference sequence). V lost 0 bases and J lost 4, with 12 bases in between. CDR3 nucleotide sequence: TGTGCCACCAGCAGAGATTCCGGGGGGGCCACTGAAGCTTTCTTT. It yields the protein CATSRDSGGATEAFF.

This sequence joins TRBV3-1 (or the pseudogene TRBV3-2) and TRBJ2-3, with TRBD2 identical over 14 bases. With V trimmed by 5 bases and J by 7 bases, 8 bases remained unmatched. The germline gives CDR1 LGHDT, CDR2 YNNKEL (reference sequence). This CDR3 comprises 16 residues. CDR3 loop: CASSKGLAGEGNTQYF. CDR3 sequence (DNA): TGTGCCAGCAGCAAGGGACTAGCGGGAGAAGGAAATACGCAGTATTTT.

This chain links TRBV27 with TRBJ2-5; 9 bases map to TRBD1. Germline CDR1 and CDR2: MNHEY and SMNVEV (reference sequence). This CDR3 is 18 amino acids long. V dropped 5 bases and J dropped 2; count of bases not matched to a gene: 15. This chain's CDR3 is CASSKNRGHFFRQETQYF. The CDR3 DNA reads TGTGCCAGCAGTAAGAACAGGGGGCATTTTTTTCGACAAGAGACCCAGTACTTC.

This clone was seen more than once but under ten times. The chain carries TRBV11-3 and TRBJ2-7; TRBD2 agrees at 10 bases. Germline loops: CDR1 SGHNT, CDR2 YENEEA. After removal of 3 bases from V and 3 bases from J, the junction contained 8 bases not matched to a gene. There are 16 residues in the CDR3. The chain's CDR3 is CASSFFLAGVLYEQYF. The CDR3 bases are TGTGCCAGCAGCTTCTTCCTAGCGGGGGTACTCTACGAGCAGTACTTC.

This clone was seen only a few times. This chain joins TRBV7-2 and TRBJ1-4; a weak D match, TRBD1 (6 bases). The length of the CDR3 is 14 residues. Germline-derived CDR1 and CDR2 are SGHTA and FQGNSA. Trimming shortened V by 3 bases and J by 7 bases, and 12 bases separated the two germline ends. CDR3 in amino acids: CASSLGRGGEKLFF. CDR3 sequence (DNA): TGTGCCAGCAGCTTGGGCAGGGGCGGTGAAAAACTGTTTTTT.

The sample holds many counts of this clone. The chain carries TRBV5-6 and TRBJ2-3, with D possibly TRBD1 on 6 matching bases. Trimming removed 3 bases from V and 0 bases from J, with 14 bases in between. This CDR3 is built from 16 residues. Germline V lookup: CDR1 SGHDT, CDR2 YYEEEE. The chain's CDR3 is CASSSHRVSSTDTQYF. The CDR3 DNA follows: TGTGCCAGCAGCTCCCACAGGGTTTCTAGCACAGATACGCAGTATTTT.

The rearrangement uses TRBV3-1 (or the pseudogene TRBV3-2) and TRBJ2-2, with D maybe TRBD2 (6 bases). CDR1 is LGHDT, CDR2 YNNKEL, per germline (reference sequence). V dropped 4 bases and J dropped 8 bases, with 17 bases sitting between them. The CDR3 length is 15 residues. CDR3 loop: CASSLTGGSFGELFF. CDR3 in DNA: TGTGCCAGCAGCCTCACCGGGGGATCCTTTGGGGAGCTGTTTTTT.

This clone was seen just once. The gene calls are TRBV7-8 and TRBJ2-1; D gene unclear. CDR3 length equals 15 residues. Trimming pared 3 bases from V and 0 bases from J, leaving 9 bases between. Germline CDR1 SGHVS, CDR2 FQNEAQ. In DNA, the CDR3 is TGTGCCAGCAGCTTCACCAGAAGCTCCTACAATGAGCAGTTCTTC. Residues: CASSFTRSSYNEQFF.

This clone came up once. The rearrangement joins TRBV11-3 to TRBJ2-7, with 7 nucleotides matching TRBD1. Trimming at V came to 6 bases and at J to 7 bases, leaving 9 bases not matched to a gene. Per germline, CDR1 SGHNT and CDR2 YENEEA. The CDR3 covers 13 residues. The CDR3 region is CASSYRGSMEQYF. CDR3 bases: TGTGCCAGCAGTTACAGGGGATCTATGGAGCAGTACTTC.

The rearrangement uses TRBV18 and TRBJ2-7; tentatively, D is TRBD2 (5 bases). There are 14 residues in the CDR3. Deletions cut 3 bases from V and 4 bases from J, with 13 bases between. Germline V CDR1 and CDR2: KGHSH, LQKENI. CDR3 nucleotide sequence: TGTGCCAGCTCACCGGGCCAACGGGGTTACGAGCAGTACTTC. Its translation: CASSPGQRGYEQYF.

The chain recombines TRBV18 with TRBJ2-1, with unresolved D. Trimming took off 3 bases at V and 4 bases at J, with 19 bases between the two ends. The CDR3 extends over 17 amino acids. Germline V gives CDR1 KGHSH, CDR2 LQKENI. The CDR3 region has the DNA TGTGCCAGCTCACCGGCGTCAGGAACCACTTTTTACAATGAGCAGTTCTTC. Translating it yields CASSPASGTTFYNEQFF.

This clone was counted a single time. The chain combines TRBV24-1 with TRBJ2-3, with TRBD1 identical over 9 bases. There are 16 residues in the CDR3. Germline loops: CDR1 KGHDR, CDR2 SFDVKD. The V and J ends lost 3 bases and 4 bases, in that order; junction bases with no gene match: 7. DNA of the CDR3: TGTGCCACCAGTGATAAGAGGACAGGGGTTTCAGATACGCAGTATTTT. It yields the protein CATSDKRTGVSDTQYF.

The gene calls are TRBV5-4 and TRBJ2-3, with a weak D call TRBD2 (6 bases). CDR3 length: 15 amino acids. The ends were cut back, 6 bases at V and 0 bases at J, with 14 bases in the middle. CDR1 is SGHNT, CDR2 YYREEE, per germline (reference sequence). CDR3 nucleotides: TGTGCCAGCACCCCAGGTGGAGGGAGCACAGATACGCAGTATTTT. Its translation: CASTPGGGSTDTQYF.

This rearrangement joins TRBV27 to TRBJ2-6; D call uncertain. The CDR3 is 16 residues long. Germline CDR1 MNHEY, CDR2 SMNVEV (reference sequence). The ends were cut back, 5 bases at V and 0 bases at J, with 11 bases in the middle. The CDR3 reads CASSPPLASGANVLTF. CDR3 DNA sequence: TGTGCCAGCAGTCCCCCCTTGGCCTCTGGGGCCAACGTCCTGACTTTC. The full variable domain, rest sourced from reference TRBV27 and TRBJ2-6, is EAQVTQNPRYLITVTGKKLTVTCSQNMNHEYMSWYRQDPGLGLRQIYYSMNVEVTDKGDVPEGYKVSRKEKRNFPLILESPSPNQTSLYFCASSPPLASGANVLTFGAGSRLTVL.

The gene calls are TRBV7-2 and TRBJ1-6, with no clear D. V dropped 0 bases and J dropped 10 bases, with 13 bases sitting between them. Germline V gene lookup returns CDR1 SGHTA and CDR2 FQGNSA. CDR3 size: 15 residues. CDR3 amino acids: CASSLALPGLSPLHF. In DNA form, the CDR3 reads TGTGCCAGCAGCTTAGCCCTACCAGGATTGTCACCCCTCCACTTT.

This clone was seen a single time. The chain couples TRBV4-1 to TRBJ2-1, with 11 nucleotides matching TRBD2. V gave up 3 bases and J gave up 2 bases; unmatched junction bases: 0. Germline CDR1 reads MGHRA; CDR2 reads YSYEKL. This CDR3 is built from 15 residues. This CDR3 is CASSQGLAAYNEQFF. The CDR3 nucleotides read TGCGCCAGCAGCCAGGGACTAGCGGCCTACAATGAGCAGTTCTTC.

This chain uses TRBV5-1 with TRBJ2-1; 10 bases map to TRBD2. Germline assignment: CDR1 SGHRS and CDR2 YFSETQ. The CDR3 extends over 16 amino acids. J lost 9 bases, V lost 0 bases, and 9 bases had no gene match. The CDR3 loop reads CASSLAGHRTSGEQFF. In nucleotides, the CDR3 is TGCGCCAGCAGCTTGGCGGGACACCGGACTAGCGGTGAGCAGTTCTTC.

This clone appeared a single time. The gene calls are TRBV15 and TRBJ1-4; D gene uncertain. The CDR3 runs 13 residues. The ends were cut back, 8 bases at V and 4 bases at J, with 11 bases in the middle. Germline V gene data show CDR1 as LNHNV and CDR2 as YYDKDF (reference sequence). The DNA for the CDR3 is TGTGCCACCTCTTCGGGGTTTAATGAAAAACTGTTTTTT. As protein: CATSSGFNEKLFF.

The rearrangement joins TRBV7-2 to TRBJ2-5; D gene uncertain. The CDR3 sequence is 14 residues long. Germline assignment: CDR1 SGHTA and CDR2 FQGNSA. With 5 bases removed from V and 4 bases from J, the gap between germline ends came to 14 bases. CDR3 bases: TGTGCCAGCAGCCCAGCGCCCGTAGTAGAGACCCAGTACTTC. It yields the protein CASSPAPVVETQYF.

The chain is built from TRBV2 and TRBJ2-7; 9 positions match TRBD1. The V gene's germline CDR1 is SNHLY and CDR2 FYNNEI. CDR3 length equals 14 residues. V gave up 6 bases and J gave up 5 bases; unmatched junction bases: 8. The CDR3 DNA is TGTGCCAGCAGGGATACAGGGGGCGTCGACGAGCAGTACTTC. The encoded protein is CASRDTGGVDEQYF.

The chain has TRBV11-2 and TRBJ1-2, with 10 bases that match TRBD1. Germline-derived CDR1 and CDR2 are SGHAT and FQNNGV. Germline trimming cut 5 bases from V and 8 bases from J; bases unmatched to any gene: 8. This CDR3 spans 14 amino acids. The CDR3 loop is CASSPGTGDGGYTF. CDR3 bases: TGTGCCAGCAGCCCGGGGACAGGGGACGGAGGCTACACCTTC.

The rearrangement links TRBV28 to TRBJ2-3; 7 bases agree with TRBD2. Germline lookup yields CDR1 MDHEN and CDR2 SYDVKM. The CDR3 extends over 16 amino acids. The V and J ends lost 9 bases and 3 bases, in that order; junction bases with no gene match: 15. CDR3 in amino acids: CASPPSRGSGTDTQYF. Here the CDR3 DNA reads TGTGCCAGTCCTCCCAGTCGCGGGAGTGGGACAGATACGCAGTATTTT.

The CDR3 nucleotides are TGTGCCAGCACCAGGGGGCGGGCTAATGAAAAACTGTTTTTT. Amino acid sequence: CASTRGRANEKLFF. The chain couples TRBV6-5 to TRBJ1-4; 8 nucleotides agree with TRBD1. Germline CDR1 is MNHEY and CDR2 is SVGAGI. The CDR3 runs 14 residues. V was clipped by 7 bases and J by 3 bases; unmatched bases: 4.

This sequence joins TRBV7-6 and TRBJ2-2; perhaps TRBD1 as D (6 bases). The CDR3 extends over 16 amino acids. Per germline, CDR1 SGHVS and CDR2 FNYEAQ. Trimming took 5 bases from V and 1 from J, leaving 14 bases between them. The CDR3 DNA reads as TGTGCCAGCAGCCCCCGACCGGACAGGAACACCGGGGAGCTGTTTTTT. This encodes CASSPRPDRNTGELFF.

This sequence joins TRBV3-1 (or the pseudogene TRBV3-2) and TRBJ1-1, with D possibly matching TRBD1 (6 bases). CDR3 length: 15 residues. Germline CDR1 reads LGHDT; CDR2 reads YNNKEL (reference sequence). Between the trimmed V and J ends, which lost 8 bases and 0 bases, there was a span of 16 bases. The CDR3: CASDLQGRMNTEAFF. Here the CDR3 DNA reads TGTGCCAGCGACCTACAGGGAAGGATGAACACTGAAGCTTTCTTT.